These T cell receptor beta chains were read from a single sample in a study of early stage breast cancer tumors. The table came from immunoSEQ multiplex PCR; TCRdb's copy has only in-frame clones and leaves some out. The sample consists of 45,000 to 60,000 clones, just over 90% of them appearing once. The specimen was blood. These receptors all stem from a person aged 70 to 79 with breast cancer. The CDR3 runs from the conserved cysteine through the conserved F or W. D genes are given only for firm matches. Rows give clone size only sometimes, using once, few, many, or a class for an expanded clone.

D: NA; J: TRBJ1-4; size: NA; V: TRBV6-1; CDR3: CASRVDSATNEKLFF; DNA: TGTGCCAGCAGGGTAGACAGTGCAACTAATGAAAAACTGTTTTTT
D: TRBD2; J: TRBJ2-1; size: once; V: TRBV7-2; CDR3: CASSSGLAGAYNEQFF; DNA: TGTGCCAGCAGCTCTGGGTTAGCGGGTGCCTACAATGAGCAGTTCTTC
D: TRBD2; J: TRBJ2-5; size: NA; V: TRBV6-5; CDR3: CASRRTSQETQYF; DNA: TGTGCCAGCAGAAGGACTAGCCAAGAGACCCAGTACTTC
D: NA; J: TRBJ2-6; size: NA; V: TRBV9; CDR3: CASSVGSNSGANVLTF; DNA: TGTGCCAGCAGCGTAGGGAGCAACTCTGGGGCCAACGTCCTGACTTTC
D: NA; J: TRBJ1-5; size: NA; V: TRBV25-1; CDR3: CASSPSVGQPQHF; DNA: TGTGCCAGCAGCCCGTCCGTCGGGCAGCCCCAGCATTTT
D: TRBD2; J: TRBJ2-3; size: NA; V: TRBV5-1; CDR3: CASSLIGGGVPDTQYF; DNA: TGCGCCAGCAGCTTAATTGGCGGGGGGGTCCCAGATACGCAGTATTTT
D: NA; J: TRBJ2-3; size: few; V: TRBV30; CDR3: CAWRGGINTDTQYF; DNA: TGTGCCTGGAGAGGAGGGATAAACACAGATACGCAGTATTTT
D: NA; J: TRBJ2-3; size: NA; V: TRBV7-8; CDR3: CASSSEGQKGADTQYF; DNA: TGTGCCAGCAGCTCGGAGGGGCAGAAAGGCGCCGATACGCAGTATTTT
D: TRBD1; J: TRBJ1-5; size: once; V: TRBV7-2; CDR3: CASSPRGQGASQPQHF; DNA: TGTGCCAGCAGCCCCCGGGGACAGGGGGCTAGTCAGCCCCAGCATTTT
D: TRBD2; J: TRBJ2-3; size: NA; V: TRBV30; CDR3: CASRTSGSTDTQYF; DNA: TGTGCCTCAAGAACTAGCGGAAGCACAGATACGCAGTATTTT
D: NA; J: TRBJ2-1; size: NA; V: TRBV12-1; CDR3: CASSFINGTAFEGYNEQFF; DNA: TGTGCCAGCAGCTTCATAAATGGGACTGCCTTTGAGGGCTACAATGAGCAGTTCTTC
D: NA; J: TRBJ1-2; size: NA; V: TRBV7-2; CDR3: CASSNGQRGEGGYTF; DNA: TGTGCCAGCAGCAACGGACAAAGGGGGGAGGGTGGCTACACCTTC
D: NA; J: TRBJ1-1; size: NA; V: TRBV11-3; CDR3: CASSPQGNTEAFF; DNA: TGTGCCAGCAGCCCTCAGGGGAACACTGAAGCTTTCTTT
D: TRBD2; J: TRBJ2-2; size: NA; V: TRBV6-1; CDR3: CASSVLRGVNTGELFF; DNA: TGTGCCAGCAGTGTGTTACGGGGGGTTAACACCGGGGAGCTGTTTTTT
D: TRBD1; J: TRBJ2-7; size: NA; V: TRBV5-6; CDR3: CASTIGTGGTQYF; DNA: TGTGCCAGCACCATTGGGACAGGGGGCACGCAGTACTTC
D: NA; J: TRBJ2-1; size: NA; V: TRBV9; CDR3: CASSVGGLSANEQFF; DNA: TGTGCCAGCAGCGTAGGGGGACTCTCGGCCAATGAGCAGTTCTTC
D: NA; J: TRBJ1-1; size: once; V: TRBV7-9; CDR3: CASSFGGITTEAFF; DNA: TGTGCCAGCAGCTTTGGGGGGATTACCACTGAAGCTTTCTTT
D: TRBD2; J: TRBJ2-2; size: NA; V: TRBV9; CDR3: CASSYNSLAVMNTGELFF; DNA: TGTGCCAGCAGTTACAATTCCCTAGCGGTGATGAACACCGGGGAGCTGTTTTTT
D: NA; J: TRBJ2-5; size: NA; V: TRBV7-2; CDR3: CASSLIRLYQETQYF; DNA: TGTGCCAGCAGCTTAATCAGGCTGTACCAAGAGACCCAGTACTTC
D: NA; J: TRBJ1-1; size: NA; V: TRBV5-1; CDR3: CASSLEGGLNTEAFF; DNA: TGCGCCAGCAGCTTGGAGGGGGGGTTGAACACTGAAGCTTTCTTT
D: NA; J: TRBJ1-4; size: NA; V: TRBV19; CDR3: CASSQFRVREKLFF; DNA: TGTGCCAGTAGCCAGTTCAGGGTTCGTGAAAAACTGTTTTTT
D: NA; J: TRBJ1-2; size: NA; V: TRBV5-5; CDR3: CASSLATPGPYGYTF; DNA: TGTGCCAGCAGCTTGGCGACCCCAGGGCCCTATGGCTACACCTTC
D: TRBD1; J: TRBJ2-7; size: NA; V: TRBV25-1; CDR3: CASSEYGTGKNYEQYF; DNA: TGTGCCAGCAGTGAATATGGGACAGGAAAAAATTACGAGCAGTACTTC
D: NA; J: TRBJ2-7; size: NA; V: TRBV4-1; CDR3: CASSQGTSYEQYF; DNA: TGCGCCAGCAGCCAAGGGACATCCTACGAGCAGTACTTC
D: NA; J: TRBJ1-2; size: NA; V: TRBV28; CDR3: CASRIQGGYYGYTF; DNA: TGTGCCAGCAGAATCCAGGGAGGTTACTATGGCTACACCTTC
D: NA; J: TRBJ2-2; size: NA; V: TRBV2; CDR3: CASGGHYSGELFF; DNA: TGTGCCAGCGGTGGGCACTACTCCGGGGAGCTGTTTTTT
D: NA; J: TRBJ1-2; size: few; V: TRBV4-2; CDR3: CASSQVIGVNYGYTF; DNA: TGTGCCAGCAGCCAAGTGATTGGAGTAAACTATGGCTACACCTTC
D: TRBD2; J: TRBJ2-5; size: once; V: TRBV5-1; CDR3: CASSLGTSGFVETQYF; DNA: TGCGCCAGCAGCCTCGGGACTAGCGGATTTGTGGAGACCCAGTACTTC
D: NA; J: TRBJ2-3; size: NA; V: TRBV29-1; CDR3: CSVDQGSPTDTQYF; DNA: TGCAGCGTTGACCAGGGTAGTCCCACAGATACGCAGTATTTT
D: NA; J: TRBJ2-7; size: NA; V: TRBV28; CDR3: CASSSGQSNEQYF; DNA: TGTGCCAGCAGCTCAGGGCAATCCAACGAGCAGTACTTC
D: TRBD1; J: TRBJ2-1; size: NA; V: TRBV28; CDR3: CASRPSPGTGLYNEQFF; DNA: TGTGCCAGCAGACCCTCCCCCGGGACAGGGCTCTACAATGAGCAGTTCTTC
D: NA; J: TRBJ2-7; size: NA; V: TRBV18; CDR3: CASSLNQGSEQYF; DNA: TGTGCCAGCTCACTTAACCAGGGTTCCGAGCAGTACTTC
D: NA; J: TRBJ2-3; size: NA; V: TRBV11-3; CDR3: CASSPTSGTDTQYF; DNA: TGTGCCAGCAGCCCGACTAGTGGGACAGATACGCAGTATTTT
D: NA; J: TRBJ2-3; size: NA; V: TRBV7-9; CDR3: CASSPQGSSTDTQYF; DNA: TGTGCCAGCAGCCCGCAGGGGTCTAGCACAGATACGCAGTATTTT
D: TRBD2; J: TRBJ2-5; size: NA; V: TRBV5-1; CDR3: CASSSSGGLKETQYF; DNA: TGCGCCAGCAGCTCTTCGGGGGGACTGAAAGAGACCCAGTACTTC
D: NA; J: TRBJ1-5; size: NA; V: TRBV19; CDR3: CASSIDAGDQPQHF; DNA: TGTGCCAGTAGTATAGACGCAGGGGATCAGCCCCAGCATTTT
D: NA; J: TRBJ2-3; size: NA; V: TRBV6-6; CDR3: CASRDSAQVTDTQYF; DNA: TGTGCCAGCCGAGATTCGGCACAGGTTACAGATACGCAGTATTTT
D: NA; J: TRBJ1-5; size: once; V: TRBV30; CDR3: CAWSVLGNRNQPQHF; DNA: TGTGCCTGGAGTGTGCTCGGGAATAGAAATCAGCCCCAGCATTTT
D: NA; J: TRBJ2-7; size: NA; V: TRBV28; CDR3: CASSPPMTDPYEQYF; DNA: TGTGCCAGCAGCCCCCCCATGACAGATCCCTACGAGCAGTACTTC
D: NA; J: TRBJ2-1; size: few; V: TRBV6-5; CDR3: CASSYSPGIEQFF; DNA: TGTGCCAGCAGTTACTCCCCCGGTATTGAGCAGTTCTTC
D: NA; J: TRBJ2-2; size: NA; V: TRBV13; CDR3: CASSLGQGGSGELFF; DNA: TGTGCCAGCAGCTTAGGCCAGGGGGGTTCCGGGGAGCTGTTTTTT
D: NA; J: TRBJ1-1; size: NA; V: TRBV18; CDR3: CASSPQGQNTEAFF; DNA: TGTGCCAGCTCACCACAAGGACAGAACACTGAAGCTTTCTTT
D: TRBD1; J: TRBJ1-5; size: NA; V: TRBV28; CDR3: CASSPGDRFPNQPQHF; DNA: TGTGCCAGCAGTCCCGGGGACAGGTTTCCCAATCAGCCCCAGCATTTT
D: TRBD1; J: TRBJ1-1; size: NA; V: TRBV6-5; CDR3: CASTSDRATEAFF; DNA: TGTGCCAGCACCTCCGACAGGGCAACTGAAGCTTTCTTT
D: TRBD2; J: TRBJ2-7; size: NA; V: TRBV2; CDR3: CASRATSGRSDEQYF; DNA: TGTGCCAGCAGGGCGACTAGCGGGAGATCGGACGAGCAGTACTTC
D: NA; J: TRBJ1-1; size: once; V: TRBV18; CDR3: CASSPQTEMNTEAFF; DNA: TGTGCCAGCTCACCTCAAACAGAGATGAACACTGAAGCTTTCTTT